The rows below give T cell receptor beta chains drawn from one sample of a study of CD8 T cells in ankylosing spondylitis. TCRdb recomputed calls from the 5' RACE reads with MiXCR, one row per CDR3 protein. The sample carries approximately 150,000 distinct CDR3 sequences, 9.8% recorded once. Sequenced: blood, either unsorted or a sorted T cell fraction (not recorded which). These TCRs come from a female donor with ankylosing spondylitis or in good health (not recorded which). Both conserved end residues are part of each CDR3. D genes are given only for firm matches. The size of a clone is reported for some rows only, either as once, few or many, or as a class for expanded clones.

V gene	D gene	J gene	clone size	CDR3 DNA	CDR3 protein
TRBV7-9	TRBD2	TRBJ2-3	NA	TGTGCCAGCAGCTTAGTTCGGGAGGGCAGAGATACGCAGTATTTT	CASSLVREGRDTQYF
TRBV20-1	NA	TRBJ2-7	NA	TGCAGTGCTAGAGCCGGACCAAACTACGAGCAGTACTTC	CSARAGPNYEQYF
TRBV2	NA	TRBJ2-5	few	TGTGCCAGCAGGGGGGGACAGTTACCCCAAGAGACCCAGTACTTC	CASRGGQLPQETQYF
TRBV5-1	TRBD1	TRBJ2-2	NA	TGCGCCAGCAGCTGGGACAGGGGAGTAACCGGGGAGCTGTTTTTT	CASSWDRGVTGELFF
TRBV19	NA	TRBJ2-5	few	TGTGCCAGTAGTATGGTAGGACCCCAAGAGACCCAGTACTTC	CASSMVGPQETQYF
TRBV20-1	TRBD2	TRBJ2-5	NA	TGCAGTGCTAGGGGTAGCGGGACCAACCAAGAGACCCAGTACTTC	CSARGSGTNQETQYF
TRBV24-1	NA	TRBJ2-1	many	TGTGCCACCAGGTCCCTAACGGGCGAGCAGTTCTTC	CATRSLTGEQFF
TRBV6-5	NA	TRBJ2-2	NA	TGTGCCAGCAGTTACTCGGGTGTCGGGGAGCTGTTTTTT	CASSYSGVGELFF
TRBV20-1	TRBD1	TRBJ2-1	many	TGCAGTGCCACTCCGGGGACAGGAGAGCAGTTCTTC	CSATPGTGEQFF
TRBV4-3	TRBD2	TRBJ2-1	few	TGCGCCAGCAGCCACGGACTAGCGGGAGAGGAGACCAATGAGCAGTTCTTC	CASSHGLAGEETNEQFF